The sample holds one count of the clone carrying this T cell receptor beta chain. CDR3 length: 14 residues. Trimming shortened V by 4 bases and J by 5 bases, and 15 bases separated the two germline ends. This sample is drawn from a study of T-cell memory formation after mild COVID-19. In TCRdb, the 5' RACE reads were re-called with MiXCR into one record per CDR3 protein. This table holds 350,000 to 450,000 distinct CDR3 sequences, approximately 20% found once. The TCR originated in an adult woman who had mild COVID-19 (a few samples of this study predate the infection). Cell type and time point are not known. Material for sequencing was PBMCs or a T cell subset sorted from them (not recorded which). This chain connects TRBV12-3 or TRBV12-4 to TRBJ2-7; D is uncertain. The DNA for the CDR3 is TGTGCCAGCAGTTCCGCCGCCGGGCAGGACGAGCAGTACTTC. Its translation is CASSSAAGQDEQYF.